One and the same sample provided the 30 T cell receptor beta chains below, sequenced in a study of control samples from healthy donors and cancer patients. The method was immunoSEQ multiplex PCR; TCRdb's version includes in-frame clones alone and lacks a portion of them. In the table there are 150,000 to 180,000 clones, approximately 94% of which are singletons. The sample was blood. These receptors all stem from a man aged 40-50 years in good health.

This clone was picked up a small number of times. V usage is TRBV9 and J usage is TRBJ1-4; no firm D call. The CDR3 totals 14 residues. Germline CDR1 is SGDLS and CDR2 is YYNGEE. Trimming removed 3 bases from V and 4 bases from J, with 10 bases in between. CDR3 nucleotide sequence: TGTGCCAGCAGCGAGACGGCGATTAATGAAAAACTGTTTTTT. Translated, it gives CASSETAINEKLFF.

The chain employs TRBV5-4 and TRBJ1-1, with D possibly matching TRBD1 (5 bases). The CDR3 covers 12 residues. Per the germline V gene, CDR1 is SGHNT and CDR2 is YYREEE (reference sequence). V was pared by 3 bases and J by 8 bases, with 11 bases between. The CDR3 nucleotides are TGTGCCAGCAGCTGGGGCCGGGCCGAAGCTTTCTTT. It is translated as CASSWGRAEAFF. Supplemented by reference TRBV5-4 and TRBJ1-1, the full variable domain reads ETGVTQSPTHLIKTRGQQVTLRCSSQSGHNTVSWYQQALGQGPQFIFQYYREEENGRGNFPPRFSGLQFPNYSSELNVNALELDDSALYLCASSWGRAEAFFGQGTRLTVV.

CDR3 sequence reads: CASSQWQGATDTQYF. The CDR3 nucleotides read TGCGCCAGCAGCCAATGGCAGGGGGCCACAGATACGCAGTATTTT. This chain joins TRBV4-1 and TRBJ2-3; 8 bases line up with TRBD1. This CDR3 comprises 15 residues. V dropped 2 bases and J dropped 2; count of bases not matched to a gene: 3. Looked up from germline, CDR1 is MGHRA and CDR2 is YSYEKL.

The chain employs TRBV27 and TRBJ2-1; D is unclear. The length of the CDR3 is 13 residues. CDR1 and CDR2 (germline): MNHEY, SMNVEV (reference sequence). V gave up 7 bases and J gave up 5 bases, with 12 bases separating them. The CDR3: CASTPSRNNEQFF. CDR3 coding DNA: TGTGCCAGCACCCCCAGCCGGAACAATGAGCAGTTCTTC.

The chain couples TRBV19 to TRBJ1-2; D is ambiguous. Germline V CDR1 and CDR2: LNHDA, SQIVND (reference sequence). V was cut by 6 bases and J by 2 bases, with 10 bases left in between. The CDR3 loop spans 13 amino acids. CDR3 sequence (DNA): TGTGCCAGTAGACCGACGGGGAACTATGGCTACACCTTC. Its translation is CASRPTGNYGYTF. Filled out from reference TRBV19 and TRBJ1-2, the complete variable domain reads DGGITQSPKYLFRKEGQNVTLSCEQNLNHDAMYWYRQDPGQGLRLIYYSQIVNDFQKGDIAEGYSVSREKKESFPLTVTSAQKNPTAFYLCASRPTGNYGYTFGSGTRLTVV.

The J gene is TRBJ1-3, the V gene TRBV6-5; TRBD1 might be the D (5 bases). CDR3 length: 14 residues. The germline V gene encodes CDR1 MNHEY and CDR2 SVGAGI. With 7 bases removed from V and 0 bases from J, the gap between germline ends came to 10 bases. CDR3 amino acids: CASIWGGSGNTIYF. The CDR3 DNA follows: TGTGCCAGCATTTGGGGGGGCTCTGGAAACACCATATATTTT.

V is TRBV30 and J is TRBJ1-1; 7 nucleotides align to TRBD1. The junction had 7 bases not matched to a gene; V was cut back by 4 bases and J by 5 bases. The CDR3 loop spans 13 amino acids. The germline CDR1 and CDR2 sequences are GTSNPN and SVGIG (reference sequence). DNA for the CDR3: TGTGCCTGGAAACAGGGGTCTATTACTGAAGCTTTCTTT. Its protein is CAWKQGSITEAFF.

Here the CDR3 DNA reads TGTGCCAGCAGCGTAGATGACCGGGGGCAGCCCCAGCATTTT. This translates into CASSVDDRGQPQHF. The chain recombines TRBV9 with TRBJ1-5; possible D gene TRBD1, 5 bases. V was cut by 0 bases and J by 7 bases, with 11 bases left in between. CDR3 length equals 14 residues. CDR1 SGDLS and CDR2 YYNGEE come from the germline V gene.

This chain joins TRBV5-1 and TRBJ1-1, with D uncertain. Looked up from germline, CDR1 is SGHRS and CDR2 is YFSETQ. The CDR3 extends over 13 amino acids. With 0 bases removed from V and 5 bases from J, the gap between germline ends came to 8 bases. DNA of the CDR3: TGCGCCAGCAGCTTGGGGATGGGGACTGAAGCTTTCTTT. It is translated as CASSLGMGTEAFF.

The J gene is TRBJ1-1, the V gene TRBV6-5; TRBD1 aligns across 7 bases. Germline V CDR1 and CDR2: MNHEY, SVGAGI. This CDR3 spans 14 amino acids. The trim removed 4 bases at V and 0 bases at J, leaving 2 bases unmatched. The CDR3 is CASSWDSMNTEAFF. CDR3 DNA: TGTGCCAGCAGTTGGGACAGCATGAACACTGAAGCTTTCTTT.

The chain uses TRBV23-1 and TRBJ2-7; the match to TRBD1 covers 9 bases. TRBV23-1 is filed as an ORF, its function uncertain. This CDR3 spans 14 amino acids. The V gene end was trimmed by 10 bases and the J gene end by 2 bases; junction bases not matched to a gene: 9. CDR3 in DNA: TGCGCCAATAAATGGGGACAGGGCACCTACGAGCAGTACTTC. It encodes CANKWGQGTYEQYF.

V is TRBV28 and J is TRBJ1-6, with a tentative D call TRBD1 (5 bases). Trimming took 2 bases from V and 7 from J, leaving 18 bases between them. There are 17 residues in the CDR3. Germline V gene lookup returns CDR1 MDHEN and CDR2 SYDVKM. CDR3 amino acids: CASSLEAAGQPNSPLHF. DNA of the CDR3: TGTGCCAGCAGTTTAGAGGCGGCGGGGCAACCCAATTCACCCCTCCACTTT.

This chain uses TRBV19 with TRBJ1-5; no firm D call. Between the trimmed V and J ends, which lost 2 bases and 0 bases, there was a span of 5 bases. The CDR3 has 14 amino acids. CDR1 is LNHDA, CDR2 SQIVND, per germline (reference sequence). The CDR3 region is CASSISLSNQPQHF. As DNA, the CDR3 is TGTGCCAGTAGTATATCCCTTAGCAATCAGCCCCAGCATTTT.

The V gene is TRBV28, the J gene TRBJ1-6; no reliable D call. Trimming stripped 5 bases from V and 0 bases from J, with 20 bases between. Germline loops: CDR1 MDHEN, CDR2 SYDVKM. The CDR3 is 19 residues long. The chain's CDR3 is CASSPYNGLSRSYNSPLHF. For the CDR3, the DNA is TGTGCCAGCAGTCCCTACAATGGTCTTTCTCGCTCCTATAATTCACCCCTCCACTTT. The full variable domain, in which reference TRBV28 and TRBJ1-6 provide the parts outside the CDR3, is DVKVTQSSRYLVKRTGEKVFLECVQDMDHENMFWYRQDPGLGLRLIYFSYDVKMKEKGDIPEGYSVSREKKERFSLILESASTNQTSMYLCASSPYNGLSRSYNSPLHFGNGTRLTVT.

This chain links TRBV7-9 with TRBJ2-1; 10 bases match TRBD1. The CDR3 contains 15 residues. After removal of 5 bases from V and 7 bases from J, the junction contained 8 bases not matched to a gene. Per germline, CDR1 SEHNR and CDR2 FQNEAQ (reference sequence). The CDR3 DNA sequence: TGTGCCAGCAGCCGCCGACAGGGGGCAAGTAATGAGCAGTTCTTC. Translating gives CASSRRQGASNEQFF.

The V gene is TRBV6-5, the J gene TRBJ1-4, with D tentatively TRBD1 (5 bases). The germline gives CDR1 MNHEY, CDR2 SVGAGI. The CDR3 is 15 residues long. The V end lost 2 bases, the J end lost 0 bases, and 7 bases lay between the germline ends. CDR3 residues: CASSYGRATNEKLFF. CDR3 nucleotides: TGTGCCAGCAGTTACGGCAGGGCAACTAATGAAAAACTGTTTTTT.

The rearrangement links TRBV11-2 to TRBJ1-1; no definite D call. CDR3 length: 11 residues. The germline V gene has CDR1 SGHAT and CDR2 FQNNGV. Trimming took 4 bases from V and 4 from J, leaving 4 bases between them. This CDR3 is CASSYSTEAFF. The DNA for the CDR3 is TGTGCCAGCAGCTACAGCACTGAAGCTTTCTTT.

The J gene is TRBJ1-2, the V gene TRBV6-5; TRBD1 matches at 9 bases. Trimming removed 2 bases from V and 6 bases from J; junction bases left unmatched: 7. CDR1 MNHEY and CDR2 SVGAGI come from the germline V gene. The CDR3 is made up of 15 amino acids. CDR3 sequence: CASSYIGQGLHGYTF. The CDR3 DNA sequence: TGTGCCAGCAGTTACATAGGACAGGGGTTGCATGGCTACACCTTC.

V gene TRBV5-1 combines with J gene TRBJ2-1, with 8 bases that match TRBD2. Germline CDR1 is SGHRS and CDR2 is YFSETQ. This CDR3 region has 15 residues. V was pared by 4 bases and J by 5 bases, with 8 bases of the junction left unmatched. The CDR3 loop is CASSTASGLHNEQFF. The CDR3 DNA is TGCGCCAGCAGCACGGCTAGCGGGCTTCACAATGAGCAGTTCTTC. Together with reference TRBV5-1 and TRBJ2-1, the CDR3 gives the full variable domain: KAGVTQTPRYLIKTRGQQVTLSCSPISGHRSVSWYQQTPGQGLQFLFEYFSETQRNKGNFPGRFSGRQFSNSRSEMNVSTLELGDSALYLCASSTASGLHNEQFFGPGTRLTVL.

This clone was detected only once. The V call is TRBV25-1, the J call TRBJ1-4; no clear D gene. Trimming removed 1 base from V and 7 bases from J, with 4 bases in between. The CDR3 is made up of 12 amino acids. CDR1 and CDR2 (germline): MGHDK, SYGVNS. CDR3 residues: CASSELSEKLFF. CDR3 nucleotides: TGTGCCAGCAGTGAATTGAGTGAAAAACTGTTTTTT.

This CDR3 is CSHRGGATDTQYF. The CDR3 nucleotides are TGCAGCCACCGAGGAGGTGCCACAGATACGCAGTATTTT. V gene TRBV29-1 combines with J gene TRBJ2-3; D possibly corresponds to TRBD2 (5 bases). The CDR3 has 13 residues. Germline V gives CDR1 SQVTM, CDR2 ANQGSEA. V shed 8 bases and J shed 2 bases, with 14 bases lying between them.

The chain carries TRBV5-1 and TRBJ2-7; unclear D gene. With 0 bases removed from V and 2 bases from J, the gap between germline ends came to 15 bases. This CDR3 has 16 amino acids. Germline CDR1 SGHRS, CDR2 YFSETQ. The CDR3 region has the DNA TGCGCCAGCAGCTTGGACTGGACGGACCCTCCCTACGAGCAGTACTTC. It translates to CASSLDWTDPPYEQYF. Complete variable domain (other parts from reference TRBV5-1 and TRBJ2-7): KAGVTQTPRYLIKTRGQQVTLSCSPISGHRSVSWYQQTPGQGLQFLFEYFSETQRNKGNFPGRFSGRQFSNSRSEMNVSTLELGDSALYLCASSLDWTDPPYEQYFGPGTRLTVT.

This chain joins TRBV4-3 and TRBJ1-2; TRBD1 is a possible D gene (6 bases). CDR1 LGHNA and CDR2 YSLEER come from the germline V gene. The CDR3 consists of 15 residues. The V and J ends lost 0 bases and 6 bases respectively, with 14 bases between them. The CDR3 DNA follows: TGCGCCAGCAGCCAAGATCCACAGGGTAGGGATGGCTACACCTTC. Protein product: CASSQDPQGRDGYTF.

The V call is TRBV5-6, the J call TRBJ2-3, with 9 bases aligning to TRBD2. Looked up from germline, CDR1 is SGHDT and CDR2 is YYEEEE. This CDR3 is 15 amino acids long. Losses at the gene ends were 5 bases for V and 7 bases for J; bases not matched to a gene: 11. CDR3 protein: CASREPGLALNTQYF. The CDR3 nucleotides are TGTGCCAGCAGGGAACCGGGACTAGCATTGAATACGCAGTATTTT. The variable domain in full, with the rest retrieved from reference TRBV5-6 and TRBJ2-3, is DAGVTQSPTHLIKTRGQQVTLRCSPKSGHDTVSWYQQALGQGPQFIFQYYEEEERQRGNFPDRFSGHQFPNYSSELNVNALLLGDSALYLCASREPGLALNTQYFGPGTRLTVL.

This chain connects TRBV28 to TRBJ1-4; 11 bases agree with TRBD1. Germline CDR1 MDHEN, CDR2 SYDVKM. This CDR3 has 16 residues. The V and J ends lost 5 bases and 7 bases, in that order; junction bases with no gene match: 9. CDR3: CASSGRTGGATEKLFF. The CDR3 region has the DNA TGTGCCAGCAGTGGTCGGACAGGGGGCGCGACTGAAAAACTGTTTTTT.

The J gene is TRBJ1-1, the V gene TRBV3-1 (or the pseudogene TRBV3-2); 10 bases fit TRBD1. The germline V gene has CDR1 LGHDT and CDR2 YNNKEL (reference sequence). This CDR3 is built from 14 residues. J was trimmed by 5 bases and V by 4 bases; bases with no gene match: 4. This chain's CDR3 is CASSRLGQGTEAFF. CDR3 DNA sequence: TGTGCCAGCAGCCGCCTGGGACAGGGGACTGAAGCTTTCTTT.

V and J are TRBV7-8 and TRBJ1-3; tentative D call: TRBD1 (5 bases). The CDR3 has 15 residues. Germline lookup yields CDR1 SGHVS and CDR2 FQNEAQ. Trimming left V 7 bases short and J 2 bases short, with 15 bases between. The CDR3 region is CASTTGRGPGNTIYF. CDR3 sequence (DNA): TGTGCCAGCACAACGGGGCGAGGACCTGGAAACACCATATATTTT.

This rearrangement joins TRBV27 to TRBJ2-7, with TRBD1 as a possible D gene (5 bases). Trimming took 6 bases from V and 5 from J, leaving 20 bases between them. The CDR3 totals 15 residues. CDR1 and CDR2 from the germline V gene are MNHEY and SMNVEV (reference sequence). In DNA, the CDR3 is TGTGCCAGCAGCCCCCTCAGGGTCACGAGCCACGAGCAGTACTTC. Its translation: CASSPLRVTSHEQYF.

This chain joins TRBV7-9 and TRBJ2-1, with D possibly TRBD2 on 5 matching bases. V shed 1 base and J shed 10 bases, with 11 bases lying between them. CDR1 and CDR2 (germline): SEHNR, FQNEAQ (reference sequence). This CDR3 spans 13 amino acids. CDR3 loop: CASSLESGNEQFF. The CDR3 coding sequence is TGTGCCAGCAGCTTAGAATCGGGAAACGAGCAGTTCTTC. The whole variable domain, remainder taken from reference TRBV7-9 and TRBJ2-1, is DTGVSQNPRHKITKRGQNVTFRCDPISEHNRLYWYRQTLGQGPEFLTYFQNEAQLEKSRLLSDRFSAERPKGSFSTLEIQRTEQGDSAMYLCASSLESGNEQFFGPGTRLTVL.

The CDR3 spells CASSPYRETGELFF. In DNA form, the CDR3 reads TGTGCCAGCTCACCATACAGGGAAACCGGGGAGCTGTTTTTT. The chain carries TRBV18 and TRBJ2-2; a possible D gene is TRBD1 (6 bases). CDR3 length: 14 amino acids. V lost 2 bases to trimming and J lost 5 bases, with 9 bases between them. The germline CDR1 and CDR2 sequences are KGHSH and LQKENI.